This TCR beta chain was identified in a study of cytomegalovirus exposure and HLA in healthy donors. With 60 Vbeta and 13 Jbeta primers, the PCR was carried out. Data came from immunoSEQ multiplex PCR; TCRdb stores just in-frame clones and leaves some out. The table lists about 160,000 clones, more than 80% of them singletons. Germline lookup yields CDR1 MNHNY and CDR2 SVGAGI (reference sequence). The V and J ends lost 6 bases and 0 bases, in that order; junction bases with no gene match: 10. This CDR3 comprises 16 residues. J is TRBJ1-1 and V is TRBV6-6; 7 bases match TRBD1. The source of this sequence is a woman in her forties or fifties in good health and CMV-seronegative. Sample: PBMCs. The CDR3 DNA reads as TGTGCCAGCAGACCGTCGGGACAGCGTATGAACACTGAAGCTTTCTTT. Translated: CASRPSGQRMNTEAFF.